Presented here are 28 T cell receptor beta chains from one specimen sequenced in a study of CD4 T cells in relation to SARS-CoV-2 and coronaviruses. Before the COVID-19 pandemic, during about 2011-2018, CD4+ T cells were taken from unexposed donors. After approximately ten days of culture, CD4+ T cells were isolated. These TCRs' antigens remain unknown. TCRdb keeps only in-frame clones here, not all; method: immunoSEQ multiplex PCR. The repertoire holds 20,000 to 25,000 clones, approximately 82% seen once, with 17% in the top ten. Sequenced material: CD4+ T cells from PBMCs, cultured in vitro. The receptors stem from a human donor in good health.

The V and J genes are TRBV25-1 and TRBJ2-1; the D gene is possibly TRBD1 (6 bases). CDR1 MGHDK and CDR2 SYGVNS come from the germline V gene. The CDR3 totals 17 residues. V was pared by 2 bases and J by 7 bases, with 21 bases between. Here the CDR3 DNA reads TGTGCCAGCAGTGAAATATCTGGGGGCCCTAATTGGAATGAGCAGTTCTTC. Its translation: CASSEISGGPNWNEQFF.

This clone counts as medium-sized. This rearrangement joins TRBV27 to TRBJ1-6; TRBD1 might be the D (6 bases). CDR1 and CDR2 from the germline V gene are MNHEY and SMNVEV (reference sequence). Trimming removed 8 bases from V and 6 bases from J, with 8 bases in between. The CDR3 runs 12 residues. The chain's CDR3 is CASGTSNSPLHF. The CDR3 DNA sequence: TGTGCCAGCGGGACATCTAATTCACCCCTCCACTTT.

The V call is TRBV15, the J call TRBJ2-1; D may correspond to TRBD1 or TRBD2 (6 bases each). Trimming stripped 2 bases from V and 4 bases from J, with 15 bases between. This CDR3 is built from 16 residues. CDR1 is LNHNV and CDR2 is YYDKDF in the germline V gene (reference sequence). The CDR3 coding sequence is TGTGCCACCAGCAGATCCTGGGGGGCAGGTTACAATGAGCAGTTCTTC. Amino acids: CATSRSWGAGYNEQFF.

The chain uses TRBV5-4 and TRBJ2-7; D not resolved. Germline V gene data show CDR1 as SGHNT and CDR2 as YYREEE (reference sequence). Trimming removed 4 bases from V and 7 bases from J, with 12 bases in between. The CDR3 is 12 residues long. The chain's CDR3 is CASSRGYQEQYF. The CDR3 DNA sequence: TGTGCCAGCAGCCGCGGATATCAAGAGCAGTACTTC.

Here the CDR3 reads CASSTTSGRIGEQFF. CDR3 DNA: TGTGCCAGCAGCACGACTAGCGGGAGGATTGGTGAGCAGTTCTTC. V is TRBV6-2 or TRBV6-3 and J is TRBJ2-1, with 13 positions matching TRBD2. CDR1 and CDR2 (germline): MNHEY, SVGEGT. The V segment lost 6 bases and the J segment 9 bases; nucleotides outside the gene matches: 8. This CDR3 has 15 amino acids.

V usage is TRBV6-5 and J usage is TRBJ2-3; D gene unclear. In germline, CDR1 is MNHEY, CDR2 SVGAGI. The CDR3 is 14 amino acids. V dropped 7 bases and J dropped 6 bases, with 17 bases sitting between them. The CDR3 here is CASKPRSLLDTQYF. The CDR3 nucleotides are TGTGCCAGCAAACCCCGAAGTTTGTTGGATACGCAGTATTTT.

This rearrangement joins TRBV6-6 to TRBJ1-2, with D perhaps matching TRBD1 (6 bases). Germline CDR1 is MNHNY and CDR2 is SVGAGI (reference sequence). V dropped 6 bases and J dropped 1 base, with 12 bases sitting between them. The length of the CDR3 is 14 residues. CDR3 nucleotides: TGTGCCAGCAGCATTGGACAGCTTAACTATGGCTACACCTTC. It encodes CASSIGQLNYGYTF.

This chain joins TRBV6-5 and TRBJ1-6; 9 nucleotides align to TRBD1. The CDR3 loop spans 15 amino acids. The germline V gene encodes CDR1 MNHEY and CDR2 SVGAGI. V lost 5 bases and J lost 7; bases outside the gene matches: 6. CDR3 loop: CASSRTQGANSPLHF. The DNA of the CDR3 is TGTGCCAGCAGTAGGACACAGGGGGCCAATTCACCCCTCCACTTT.

This clone was observed a handful of times. The V and J genes are TRBV14 and TRBJ2-7; D gene ambiguous. This CDR3 is 11 amino acids long. The V gene lost 1 base and the J gene lost 3 bases, with 1 base spanning the gap. Germline V gene sequence: CDR1 SGHDN, CDR2 FVKESK. This chain's CDR3 is CASSQGYEQYF. CDR3 in DNA: TGTGCCAGCAGCCAAGGCTACGAGCAGTACTTC.

The chain combines TRBV5-1 with TRBJ1-6; no clear D gene. V was shortened by 0 bases and J by 4 bases, with 11 bases between the two germline ends. This CDR3 comprises 16 residues. Germline V gene lookup returns CDR1 SGHRS and CDR2 YFSETQ. The CDR3 bases are TGCGCCAGCAGCTTGGGAAGTGGAGGGTATAATTCACCCCTCCACTTT. It specifies CASSLGSGGYNSPLHF.

This chain connects TRBV29-1 to TRBJ2-7; D not resolved. Germline loops: CDR1 SQVTM, CDR2 ANQGSEA. The V gene lost 3 bases and the J gene lost 7 bases, with 19 bases spanning the gap. This CDR3 has 14 residues. CDR3 sequence reads: CSVEVRQGIGEQYF. Written as DNA, the CDR3 is TGCAGCGTTGAGGTGCGGCAAGGTATAGGGGAGCAGTACTTC.

This chain uses TRBV25-1 with TRBJ2-5; D may be TRBD1 (7 bases). Germline values: CDR1 MGHDK, CDR2 SYGVNS. The V end was cut by 3 bases, the J end by 3 bases, with 17 bases between. This CDR3 contains 16 residues. This chain's CDR3 is CASSDPGGKTKETQYF. CDR3 coding DNA: TGTGCCAGCAGTGATCCAGGGGGGAAAACTAAAGAGACCCAGTACTTC.

This clone was seen once. The chain recombines TRBV7-3 with TRBJ2-5; 7 bases are shared with TRBD2. CDR1 and CDR2 from the germline V gene are SGHTA and FQGTGA. The CDR3 consists of 13 residues. With V trimmed by 1 base and J by 5 bases, 1 base remained unmatched. CDR3 DNA sequence: TGTGCCAGCAGCTTAAAGGGAGGGGAGACCCAGTACTTC. It translates to CASSLKGGETQYF.

The rearrangement uses TRBV19 and TRBJ1-5; D is uncertain. Germline lookup yields CDR1 LNHDA and CDR2 SQIVND (reference sequence). The germline V and J ends were trimmed by 7 bases and 3 bases, with 10 bases remaining between them. The CDR3 sequence is 13 residues long. The CDR3 reads CASNSHFNQPQHF. DNA for the CDR3: TGTGCCAGTAACTCCCACTTCAATCAGCCCCAGCATTTT.

V gene TRBV18 combines with J gene TRBJ1-4, with D maybe TRBD1 (5 bases). This CDR3 contains 16 residues. Trimming left V 0 bases short and J 7 bases short, with 15 bases between. Germline V gene data show CDR1 as KGHSH and CDR2 as LQKENI. The CDR3 loop reads CASSPPERRASEKLFF. For the CDR3, the DNA is TGTGCCAGCTCACCACCGGAGCGCAGGGCGAGTGAAAAACTGTTTTTT.

This clone showed up just once. The V gene is TRBV9, the J gene TRBJ2-3; 9 bases align to TRBD1. From germline, CDR1 is SGDLS and CDR2 YYNGEE. The CDR3 runs 15 residues. Trimming removed 3 bases from V and 1 base from J; junction bases left unmatched: 3. The CDR3 loop is CASSERQGGTDTQYF. In DNA form, the CDR3 reads TGTGCCAGCAGCGAGAGACAGGGGGGCACAGATACGCAGTATTTT.

This clone was seen a few times. The rearrangement links TRBV3-1 (or the pseudogene TRBV3-2) to TRBJ1-1; 10 bases are shared with TRBD1. The CDR3 spans 17 residues. Germline-derived CDR1 and CDR2 are LGHDT and YNNKEL (reference sequence). V was pared by 3 bases and J by 0 bases, with 7 bases of the junction left unmatched. Here the CDR3 reads CASSQPRDRGLNTEAFF. The CDR3 DNA sequence: TGTGCCAGCAGCCAGCCCCGGGACAGGGGATTGAACACTGAAGCTTTCTTT.

The chain carries TRBV7-2 and TRBJ1-1, with 7 bases matching TRBD1. V gave up 4 bases and J gave up 10 bases; unmatched junction bases: 6. This CDR3 contains 12 residues. The germline gives CDR1 SGHTA, CDR2 FQGNSA. The chain's CDR3 is CASSSNRGGAFF. CDR3 DNA sequence: TGTGCCAGCAGCTCAAACAGGGGAGGAGCTTTCTTT.

The rearrangement joins TRBV30 to TRBJ1-2; maybe TRBD1 (5 bases). The CDR3 loop spans 14 amino acids. Trimming took 3 bases from V and 3 from J, leaving 14 bases between them. In germline, CDR1 is GTSNPN, CDR2 SVGIG (reference sequence). The CDR3 loop reads CAWSAGGVYYGYTF. The CDR3 DNA reads as TGTGCCTGGAGCGCCGGGGGGGTCTACTATGGCTACACCTTC.

J is TRBJ1-5 and V is TRBV25-1; no clear D gene. Germline-derived CDR1 and CDR2 are MGHDK and SYGVNS. The V end lost 4 bases, the J end lost 5 bases, and 18 bases lay between the germline ends. CDR3 length: 16 amino acids. The CDR3 nucleotides read TGTGCCAGCAGTGGAAATATAGGCCTTAACGATCAGCCCCAGCATTTT. Its translation: CASSGNIGLNDQPQHF.

The J gene is TRBJ2-3, the V gene TRBV6-1, with 11 nucleotides matching TRBD2. Germline-derived CDR1 and CDR2 are MNHNS and SASEGT. This CDR3 comprises 16 residues. The trim removed 2 bases at V and 0 bases at J, leaving 1 base unmatched. The CDR3 loop is CASSETSGSSTDTQYF. The DNA for the CDR3 is TGTGCCAGCAGTGAAACTAGCGGGAGTAGCACAGATACGCAGTATTTT.

J is TRBJ1-2 and V is TRBV3-1 (or the pseudogene TRBV3-2); the match to TRBD1 covers 9 bases. CDR1 LGHDT and CDR2 YNNKEL come from the germline V gene (reference sequence). Trimming at V came to 1 base and at J to 3 bases, leaving 3 bases not matched to a gene. This CDR3 contains 15 residues. The CDR3 sequence: CASSQGGTGHYGYTF. The CDR3 coding sequence is TGTGCCAGCAGCCAAGGGGGGACAGGGCACTATGGCTACACCTTC.

This clone was observed once. The chain's CDR3 is CASSHPKDQNIQYF. The CDR3 DNA is TGTGCCAGCAGCCACCCGAAGGACCAAAACATTCAGTACTTC. The chain couples TRBV5-6 to TRBJ2-4; no clear D gene. The germline V gene has CDR1 SGHDT and CDR2 YYEEEE. There are 14 residues in the CDR3. Trimming removed 4 bases from V and 5 bases from J, with 13 bases in between. Full variable domain (missing parts from reference TRBV5-6 and TRBJ2-4): DAGVTQSPTHLIKTRGQQVTLRCSPKSGHDTVSWYQQALGQGPQFIFQYYEEEERQRGNFPDRFSGHQFPNYSSELNVNALLLGDSALYLCASSHPKDQNIQYFGAGTRLSVL.

The chain joins TRBV24-1 to TRBJ2-3; possible D gene TRBD2, 6 bases. The V gene lost 12 bases and the J gene lost 11 bases, with 14 bases spanning the gap. The germline V gene encodes CDR1 KGHDR and CDR2 SFDVKD. The CDR3 spans 10 residues. Here the CDR3 reads CADGGLGQYF. CDR3 nucleotides: TGTGCCGATGGAGGGTTGGGGCAGTATTTT.

The V gene is TRBV18, the J gene TRBJ2-5; possible D gene TRBD1, 6 bases. V lost 6 bases to trimming and J lost 4 bases, with 12 bases between them. Germline values: CDR1 KGHSH, CDR2 LQKENI. The CDR3 spans 13 residues. Here the CDR3 reads CASSPTGRETQYF. The CDR3 nucleotides read TGTGCCAGCTCCCCCACAGGGCGAGAGACCCAGTACTTC. Filled out from reference TRBV18 and TRBJ2-5, the complete variable domain reads NAGVMQNPRHLVRRRGQEARLRCSPMKGHSHVYWYRQLPEEGLKFMVYLQKENIIDESGMPKERFSAEFPKEGPSILRIQQVVRGDSAAYFCASSPTGRETQYFGPGTRLLVL.

The chain couples TRBV29-1 to TRBJ1-2, with D unclear. Trimming took off 0 bases at V and 8 bases at J, with 4 bases between the two ends. Germline V gene lookup returns CDR1 SQVTM and CDR2 ANQGSEA. This CDR3 comprises 10 residues. CDR3 sequence reads: CSVEDPGYTF. As DNA, the CDR3 is TGCAGCGTTGAAGATCCGGGCTACACCTTC.

The chain carries TRBV11-2 and TRBJ2-2, with D uncertain. The germline V gene encodes CDR1 SGHAT and CDR2 FQNNGV. Trimming cost V 3 bases and J 4 bases, with 6 bases left between them. The CDR3 has 13 amino acids. The CDR3 DNA sequence: TGTGCCAGCAGCTTTCTTCTCACCGGGGAGCTGTTTTTT. Residues: CASSFLLTGELFF. Together with reference TRBV11-2 and TRBJ2-2, the CDR3 gives the full variable domain: EAGVAQSPRYKIIEKRQSVAFWCNPISGHATLYWYQQILGQGPKLLIQFQNNGVVDDSQLPKDRFSAERLKGVDSTLKIQPAKLEDSAVYLCASSFLLTGELFFGEGSRLTVL.

The genes are TRBV3-1 (or the pseudogene TRBV3-2) and TRBJ1-2; 7 nucleotides align to TRBD1. The germline V gene has CDR1 LGHDT and CDR2 YNNKEL (reference sequence). The CDR3 has 15 amino acids. The trim removed 0 bases at V and 4 bases at J, leaving 5 bases unmatched. In DNA form, the CDR3 reads TGTGCCAGCAGCCAAGAACAGGGGACTATCTATGGCTACACCTTC. Translated, it gives CASSQEQGTIYGYTF.